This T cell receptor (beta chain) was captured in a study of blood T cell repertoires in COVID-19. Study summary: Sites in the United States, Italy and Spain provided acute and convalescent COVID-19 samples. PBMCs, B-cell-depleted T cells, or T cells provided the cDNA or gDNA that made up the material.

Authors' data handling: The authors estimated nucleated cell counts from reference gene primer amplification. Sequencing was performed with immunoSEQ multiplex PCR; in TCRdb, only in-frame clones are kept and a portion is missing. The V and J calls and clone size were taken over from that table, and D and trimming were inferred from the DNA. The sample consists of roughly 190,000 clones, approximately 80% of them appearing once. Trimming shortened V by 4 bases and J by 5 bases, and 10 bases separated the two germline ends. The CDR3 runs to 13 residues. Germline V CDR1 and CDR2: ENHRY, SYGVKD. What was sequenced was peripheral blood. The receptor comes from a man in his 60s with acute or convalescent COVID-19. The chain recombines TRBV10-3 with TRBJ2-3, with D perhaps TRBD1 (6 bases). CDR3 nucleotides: TGTGCCATCAGTGGCCAGGGGAGAGATACGCAGTATTTT. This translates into CAISGQGRDTQYF.